The 25 T cell receptor beta chains in this list originate from one sample, sequenced in a study of cytomegalovirus exposure and HLA in healthy donors. The protocol was immunoSEQ multiplex PCR, while the TCRdb copy is restricted to in-frame clones and leaves out a portion. In the table there are 200,000 to 250,000 clones, approximately 88% of which are singletons. Sequencing used PBMCs. All receptors come from a woman aged 30 to 39 in good health and CMV-seropositive.

The chain uses TRBV9 and TRBJ2-5, with D possibly matching TRBD1 (5 bases). Per the germline V gene, CDR1 is SGDLS and CDR2 is YYNGEE. Deletions cut 4 bases from V and 3 bases from J, with 10 bases between. The CDR3 loop spans 13 amino acids. DNA of the CDR3: TGTGCCAGCAGCTCTGGGGCGGAAGAGACCCAGTACTTC. Translating it yields CASSSGAEETQYF.

V is TRBV4-3 and J is TRBJ2-1, with 8 bases fitting TRBD2. This CDR3 contains 16 residues. The germline gives CDR1 LGHNA, CDR2 YSLEER. V was clipped by 0 bases and J by 7 bases; unmatched bases: 8. CDR3 in amino acids: CASSQDIAGGYNEQFF. In nucleotides, the CDR3 is TGCGCCAGCAGCCAAGATATCGCGGGAGGCTATAATGAGCAGTTCTTC.

The gene calls are TRBV10-3 and TRBJ1-1, with D uncertain. V was shortened by 0 bases and J by 6 bases, with 5 bases between the two germline ends. This CDR3 contains 12 residues. Per the germline V gene, CDR1 is ENHRY and CDR2 is SYGVKD. The CDR3 region is CAISESEAEAFF. In DNA, the CDR3 is TGTGCCATCAGTGAGTCAGAGGCTGAAGCTTTCTTT.

The rearrangement joins TRBV7-2 to TRBJ2-7, with TRBD1 identical over 9 bases. The CDR3 consists of 14 residues. The germline gives CDR1 SGHTA, CDR2 FQGNSA. V shed 4 bases, J shed 6 bases, and the junction held 7 bases outside the gene matches. The CDR3 DNA is TGTGCCAGCAGCTGGACAGGGGTGGGGGCCGAGCAGTACTTC. It yields the protein CASSWTGVGAEQYF.

V gene TRBV4-1 combines with J gene TRBJ2-7; 7 bases are shared with TRBD1. The CDR3 consists of 14 residues. The junction had 3 bases not matched to a gene; V was cut back by 1 base and J by 3 bases. CDR1 is MGHRA and CDR2 is YSYEKL in the germline V gene. This CDR3 reads CASSQGTGDYEQYF. The CDR3 nucleotides read TGCGCCAGCAGCCAAGGGACAGGTGACTACGAGCAGTACTTC.

The chain links TRBV18 to TRBJ1-2; D call uncertain. Looked up from germline, CDR1 is KGHSH and CDR2 is LQKENI. Deletions cut 5 bases from V and 3 bases from J, with 10 bases between. The CDR3 is made up of 13 amino acids. CDR3 in amino acids: CASSADGDYGYTF. CDR3 in DNA: TGTGCCAGCTCAGCAGACGGAGACTATGGCTACACCTTC.

The rearrangement uses TRBV7-2 and TRBJ1-2, with 10 positions matching TRBD1. The V and J ends lost 4 bases and 5 bases, in that order; junction bases with no gene match: 7. Germline V CDR1 and CDR2: SGHTA, FQGNSA. CDR3 length: 15 residues. DNA of the CDR3: TGTGCCAGCAGCTCCTACCGACAGGGGGCGTATGGCTACACCTTC. Its protein is CASSSYRQGAYGYTF.

This clone was seen a handful of times. The rearrangement links TRBV30 to TRBJ1-5; D gene uncertain. Germline assignment: CDR1 GTSNPN and CDR2 SVGIG (reference sequence). This CDR3 contains 13 residues. The V end was cut by 3 bases, the J end by 7 bases, with 13 bases between. CDR3 DNA: TGTGCCTGGAGGGGAGAGGGAGGCCAGCCCCAGCATTTT. Amino acids: CAWRGEGGQPQHF.

The V and J genes are TRBV5-4 and TRBJ2-3; no definite D call. V was trimmed by 0 bases and J by 2 bases, leaving 7 bases between them. Looked up from germline, CDR1 is SGHNT and CDR2 is YYREEE (reference sequence). The CDR3 spans 14 residues. The CDR3 here is CASSLAGATDTQYF. DNA for the CDR3: TGTGCCAGCAGCTTGGCCGGAGCCACAGATACGCAGTATTTT.

The chain carries TRBV15 and TRBJ2-1; 12 nucleotides match TRBD2. Germline V CDR1 and CDR2: LNHNV, YYDKDF (reference sequence). The CDR3 loop spans 16 amino acids. V gave up 1 base and J gave up 5 bases; unmatched junction bases: 3. The CDR3 is CATSRVGTSGHNEQFF. DNA of the CDR3: TGTGCCACCAGCAGAGTCGGGACTAGCGGGCACAATGAGCAGTTCTTC.

The chain joins TRBV7-8 to TRBJ2-7; D possibly corresponds to TRBD1 (6 bases). CDR1 and CDR2 (germline): SGHVS, FQNEAQ. V lost 9 bases and J lost 1, with 16 bases in between. CDR3 length equals 14 residues. CDR3: CASVPGTSSYEQYF. In DNA, the CDR3 is TGTGCCAGTGTTCCCGGGACATCATCCTACGAGCAGTACTTC. The whole variable domain, remainder taken from reference TRBV7-8 and TRBJ2-7, is GAGVSQSPRYKVAKRGQDVALRCDPISGHVSLFWYQQALGQGPEFLTYFQNEAQLDKSGLPSDRFFAERPEGSVSTLKIQRTQQEDSAVYLCASVPGTSSYEQYFGPGTRLTVT.

The rearrangement links TRBV4-3 to TRBJ1-1; tentatively, D is TRBD1 (5 bases). Trimming took off 5 bases at V and 3 bases at J, with 19 bases between the two ends. The CDR3 sequence is 16 residues long. Germline V gene sequence: CDR1 LGHNA, CDR2 YSLEER. CDR3 sequence (DNA): TGCGCCAGCAGCACCCTAAATGAGAGGGGTGACACTGAAGCTTTCTTT. Encoded protein: CASSTLNERGDTEAFF.

This clone was picked up a small number of times. The chain carries TRBV5-1 and TRBJ2-7, with D unclear. The germline V and J ends were trimmed by 0 bases and 5 bases, with 6 bases remaining between them. Germline CDR1 reads SGHRS; CDR2 reads YFSETQ. The CDR3 has 12 residues. CDR3 sequence: CASSLVGNEQYF. The CDR3 coding sequence is TGCGCCAGCAGCTTGGTGGGTAACGAGCAGTACTTC.

This chain connects TRBV7-8 to TRBJ1-1; unclear D gene. V lost 4 bases and J lost 2, with 8 bases in between. The germline CDR1 and CDR2 sequences are SGHVS and FQNEAQ. The CDR3 has 13 residues. As DNA, the CDR3 is TGTGCCAGCAGCTCTAAAGTAAACACTGAAGCTTTCTTT. This encodes CASSSKVNTEAFF.

V gene TRBV5-1 combines with J gene TRBJ2-7; D tentatively fits TRBD1 or TRBD2 (5 bases each). This CDR3 has 14 amino acids. The germline V gene encodes CDR1 SGHRS and CDR2 YFSETQ. V was clipped by 6 bases and J by 0 bases, with 13 bases between them. CDR3 nucleotides: TGCGCCAGCATGAAGGGACCAAGCTCCTACGAGCAGTACTTC. This codes for CASMKGPSSYEQYF.

This sequence joins TRBV29-1 and TRBJ1-5; 7 bases align to TRBD1. Germline CDR1 is SQVTM and CDR2 is ANQGSEA. The V and J ends lost 5 bases and 5 bases, in that order; junction bases with no gene match: 6. The CDR3 is 13 amino acids. CDR3 in amino acids: CSVRTGPYQPQHF. In nucleotides, the CDR3 is TGCAGCGTTAGGACAGGTCCTTATCAGCCCCAGCATTTT.

The rearrangement joins TRBV4-2 to TRBJ2-2; 12 positions agree with TRBD1. The J segment lost 7 bases and the V segment lost 2 bases, leaving 8 bases of the junction unmatched. Germline-derived CDR1 and CDR2 are LGHNA and YNFKEQ. The CDR3 runs to 17 residues. The CDR3 sequence is CASSQNPGQGASGELFF. The DNA for the CDR3 is TGTGCCAGCAGCCAAAACCCGGGACAGGGGGCGAGCGGGGAGCTGTTTTTT.

This clone was seen only a few times. V is TRBV7-9 and J is TRBJ1-1, with D unresolved. CDR1 and CDR2 from the germline V gene are SEHNR and FQNEAQ (reference sequence). Trimming stripped 2 bases from V and 0 bases from J, with 7 bases between. This CDR3 spans 14 amino acids. The CDR3 region has the DNA TGTGCCAGCAGCTTACGGTTGCTGAACACTGAAGCTTTCTTT. This gives the protein CASSLRLLNTEAFF.

In nucleotides, the CDR3 is TGTGCCATCAGGAAGGGACAGGGGGCCGATGGCTACACCTTC. Translation: CAIRKGQGADGYTF. The V call is TRBV10-3, the J call TRBJ1-2, with 12 bases fitting TRBD1. The germline V gene encodes CDR1 ENHRY and CDR2 SYGVKD. This CDR3 is 14 amino acids long. V lost 6 bases to trimming and J lost 6 bases; unmatched junction nucleotides: 5.

The chain employs TRBV7-9 and TRBJ1-2; a weak D match, TRBD1 (5 bases). This CDR3 has 14 amino acids. Deletions cut 2 bases from V and 3 bases from J, with 10 bases between. Germline lookup yields CDR1 SEHNR and CDR2 FQNEAQ (reference sequence). CDR3 DNA sequence: TGTGCCAGCAGCTTAATCGGGACTCACTATGGCTACACCTTC. Translation gives CASSLIGTHYGYTF.

This chain uses TRBV9 with TRBJ2-1, with D possibly matching TRBD1 (7 bases). The CDR3 is made up of 15 amino acids. Trimming shortened V by 4 bases and J by 4 bases, and 15 bases separated the two germline ends. The germline V gene encodes CDR1 SGDLS and CDR2 YYNGEE. Written as DNA, the CDR3 is TGTGCCAGCAGCCCCAGGGGGGATTTGTACAATGAGCAGTTCTTC. This codes for CASSPRGDLYNEQFF.

The chain recombines TRBV10-3 with TRBJ1-2, with D uncertain. Germline V CDR1 and CDR2: ENHRY, SYGVKD. Trimming took off 9 bases at V and 2 bases at J, with 13 bases between the two ends. The CDR3 extends over 13 amino acids. The CDR3 reads CAIAKEGNYGYTF. Written as DNA, the CDR3 is TGTGCCATAGCCAAGGAGGGAAACTATGGCTACACCTTC.

The V and J genes are TRBV2 and TRBJ1-5; D might be TRBD1 (6 bases). V lost 2 bases and J 3 bases, leaving 14 bases between the germline ends. The CDR3 totals 16 residues. Germline V lookup: CDR1 SNHLY, CDR2 FYNNEI. The CDR3 bases are TGTGCCAGCAGTGAACAGGCAGGGGTTTACAATCAGCCCCAGCATTTT. Protein sequence: CASSEQAGVYNQPQHF.

The chain combines TRBV6-1 with TRBJ1-4, with TRBD1 identical over 7 bases. In germline, CDR1 is MNHNS, CDR2 SASEGT. Losses at the gene ends were 11 bases for V and 4 bases for J; bases not matched to a gene: 7. The CDR3 has 13 residues. The CDR3 protein is CASRDSNNEKLFF. In DNA form, the CDR3 reads TGTGCCTCTAGGGACAGCAATAATGAAAAACTGTTTTTT.

V and J are TRBV2 and TRBJ1-4; 11 nucleotides align to TRBD1. Germline assignment: CDR1 SNHLY and CDR2 FYNNEI. Trimming took 6 bases from V and 7 from J; bases not matched to a gene: 4. CDR3 length: 14 residues. CDR3 sequence (DNA): TGTGCCAGCAGGAGGACAGGGGGCATTGAAAAACTGTTTTTT. This translates into CASRRTGGIEKLFF.